These 13 T cell receptor beta chains were all obtained from the same sample, sequenced in a study of spatial heterogeneity in lung cancer. Time point described: blood at routine non-recurrence follow-up after resection. TCRdb processed the 5' RACE reads anew with MiXCR; each CDR3 protein has one entry. The sample comprises 40,000 to 50,000 distinct CDR3 sequences, roughly a tenth of which are singletons, and about 15% rests with the top ten. The specimen comprised PBMCs, sampled at follow-up. These receptors all stem from a female donor with early-stage non-small cell lung cancer.

The rearrangement joins TRBV7-8 to TRBJ2-3; TRBD2 matches 9 bases. Germline CDR1 and CDR2: SGHVS and FQNEAQ. CDR3 length: 18 amino acids. Losses at the gene ends were 1 base for V and 5 bases for J; bases not matched to a gene: 13. The CDR3 sequence: CASSLGPRAGGPLDTQYF. The CDR3 DNA reads as TGTGCCAGCAGCTTAGGCCCTCGGGCGGGGGGGCCGTTAGATACGCAGTATTTT. The full variable domain, with the rest looked up from reference TRBV7-8 and TRBJ2-3, is GAGVSQSPRYKVAKRGQDVALRCDPISGHVSLFWYQQALGQGPEFLTYFQNEAQLDKSGLPSDRFFAERPEGSVSTLKIQRTQQEDSAVYLCASSLGPRAGGPLDTQYFGPGTRLTVL.

This clonotype was counted at least ten times. This sequence joins TRBV6-1 and TRBJ1-5; D may be TRBD1 (5 bases). The CDR3 has 15 amino acids. Trimming pared 5 bases from V and 5 bases from J, leaving 16 bases between. CDR1 and CDR2 (germline): MNHNS, SASEGT. The CDR3 DNA sequence: TGTGCCAGCAGTCCTACACTCCAGGGAGATCAGCCCCAGCATTTT. Protein sequence: CASSPTLQGDQPQHF.

The chain uses TRBV7-8 and TRBJ2-5, with D uncertain. V lost 0 bases and J lost 0, with 8 bases in between. This CDR3 contains 15 residues. CDR1 is SGHVS and CDR2 is FQNEAQ in the germline V gene. DNA for the CDR3: TGTGCCAGCAGCTTAGCAACCAGGAACCAAGAGACCCAGTACTTC. Its translation: CASSLATRNQETQYF.

This clonotype was detected many times. The V call is TRBV7-8, the J call TRBJ1-2; tentative D call: TRBD1 (5 bases). The ends were cut back, 5 bases at V and 8 bases at J, with 24 bases in the middle. The CDR3 totals 16 residues. Germline values: CDR1 SGHVS, CDR2 FQNEAQ. The CDR3 DNA reads as TGTGCCAGCAGCCCACTTCGCGGACCTTCAGAGGGGGGCTACACCTTC. It is translated as CASSPLRGPSEGGYTF.

This clonotype has at least ten counts. V usage is TRBV7-9 and J usage is TRBJ2-5, with D unclear. V gave up 5 bases and J gave up 7 bases, with 17 bases separating them. CDR1 is SEHNR and CDR2 is FQNEAQ in the germline V gene (reference sequence). The CDR3 has 14 amino acids. CDR3 in DNA: TGTGCCAGCAGCCCAAGAGTCGATCCGCGGACCCAGTACTTC. Encoded protein: CASSPRVDPRTQYF.

Ten or more counts support this clonotype. The chain is built from TRBV13 and TRBJ2-7; 10 nucleotides align to TRBD1. V dropped 5 bases and J dropped 3; count of bases not matched to a gene: 7. CDR1 and CDR2 (germline): PRHDT, FYEKMQ (reference sequence). The CDR3 spans 15 residues. CDR3 residues: CASSTRTGGLYEQYF. The DNA of the CDR3 is TGTGCCAGCAGCACCCGGACAGGGGGGCTCTACGAGCAGTACTTC.

This clonotype is a singleton in its sample. The chain carries TRBV19 and TRBJ2-3, with D perhaps matching TRBD2 (5 bases). This CDR3 is 14 amino acids long. Trimming cost V 4 bases and J 1 base, with 9 bases left between them. The germline CDR1 and CDR2 sequences are LNHDA and SQIVND (reference sequence). The CDR3, as DNA: TGTGCCAGTAGTAAGTGGGGAGGCACAGATACGCAGTATTTT. This gives the protein CASSKWGGTDTQYF.

This clonotype was recorded at least ten times. The chain uses TRBV6-2 or TRBV6-3 and TRBJ2-7; 8 positions agree with TRBD1. V was pared by 0 bases and J by 0 bases, with 4 bases of the junction left unmatched. Germline V gene lookup returns CDR1 MNHEY and CDR2 SVGEGT. The CDR3 runs 16 residues. This CDR3 reads CASSYSPGQVSYEQYF. As DNA, the CDR3 is TGTGCCAGCAGTTACTCCCCGGGACAGGTCTCCTACGAGCAGTACTTC.

This clonotype has just a few counts. The V call is TRBV6-2 or TRBV6-3, the J call TRBJ2-7; 7 nucleotides align to TRBD2. The trim removed 6 bases at V and 6 bases at J, leaving 5 bases unmatched. In germline, CDR1 is MNHEY, CDR2 SVGEGT. This CDR3 has 12 amino acids. In DNA form, the CDR3 reads TGTGCCAGCAGGCCGTCGGGAGGCGAGCAGTACTTC. Encoded protein: CASRPSGGEQYF.

This clonotype showed up many times. The chain is built from TRBV20-1 and TRBJ2-2; 9 nucleotides line up with TRBD1. There are 15 residues in the CDR3. Germline V gives CDR1 DFQATT, CDR2 SNEGSKA (reference sequence). The junction had 4 bases not matched to a gene; V was cut back by 2 bases and J by 3 bases. The CDR3 nucleotides are TGCAGTGCTAGAAACCGGGACAGGGACACCGGGGAGCTGTTTTTT. This translates into CSARNRDRDTGELFF.

Of note for this clonotype: The junction differs from germline at one of its ends, possibly a read error. The rearrangement joins TRBV12-3 or TRBV12-4 to TRBJ2-7; 9 bases line up with TRBD2. The CDR3 totals 15 residues. The CDR3 loop is CASGLSSGGSYEQYF. CDR3 coding DNA: TGTGCCAGCGGTTTAAGTAGCGGGGGCTCCTACGAGCAGTACTTC.

This clonotype was recorded a few times. The chain carries TRBV20-1 and TRBJ1-1; TRBD1 is a possible D gene (6 bases). This CDR3 is built from 12 residues. CDR1 is DFQATT, CDR2 SNEGSKA, per germline (reference sequence). Between the trimmed V and J ends, which lost 0 bases and 6 bases, there was a span of 8 bases. The CDR3 nucleotides are TGCAGTGCTAGAGACAGGGGCCCTGAAGCTTTCTTT. Its translation: CSARDRGPEAFF.

This rearrangement joins TRBV5-4 to TRBJ2-1; perhaps TRBD1 as D (5 bases). The CDR3 runs to 15 residues. Germline V gene data show CDR1 as SGHNT and CDR2 as YYREEE (reference sequence). V was trimmed by 4 bases and J by 1 base, leaving 12 bases between them. The CDR3 region is CASSMTVNSYNEQFF. CDR3 nucleotides: TGTGCCAGCAGCATGACAGTGAATTCCTACAATGAGCAGTTCTTC.